The entry below gives a single TCR beta chain sequence along with its context. Per germline, CDR1 PRHDT and CDR2 FYEKMQ (reference sequence). The CDR3 has 12 amino acids. Trimming left V 5 bases short and J 7 bases short, with 11 bases between. Data came from immunoSEQ multiplex PCR; TCRdb stores just in-frame clones and leaves some out. The sample consists of about 79,000 clones, 80% to 95% of them appearing once. These data come from a study of control samples from healthy donors and cancer patients. The chain recombines TRBV13 with TRBJ1-1, with no clear D. Sequenced input: PBMCs. This clonotype originated in a woman in her 40s with lung cancer. CDR3 sequence: CASSPRLGEAFF. The DNA for the CDR3 is TGTGCCAGCAGCCCCCGTTTGGGTGAAGCTTTCTTT.